The rows below give T cell receptor beta chains drawn from one sample of a study of PD-1 blockade in classical Hodgkin lymphoma. Profiled with immunoSEQ multiplex PCR; TCRdb holds only in-frame clones, not every one. The sample lists 12,000 or so clones, about 93% occurring once. The sample here was peripheral blood mononuclear cells (PBMCs), taken at baseline. The source of these receptors is a human donor with classical Hodgkin lymphoma. Each CDR3 is given with its conserved first and last residue. Fields, in order: CDR3 protein, CDR3 DNA, V gene, clone size, D gene, J gene. D genes are given only for firm matches. The size field is filled for only some rows; it gives once, few, many or a size class.

CDR3aa: CASKGGSETEAFF
CDR3nt: TGTGCCTCCAAGGGGGGGAGTGAAACTGAAGCTTTCTTT
v_gene: TRBV30
abundance: few
d_gene: .
j_gene: TRBJ1-1

CDR3aa: CAILGVTEKLFF
CDR3nt: TGTGCCATCCTGGGGGTAACTGAAAAACTGTTTTTT
v_gene: TRBV28
abundance: .
d_gene: .
j_gene: TRBJ1-4

CDR3aa: CASGRDSTSTDTQYF
CDR3nt: TGTGCTAGTGGCCGGGACAGTACTAGCACAGATACGCAGTATTTT
v_gene: TRBV12-5
abundance: .
d_gene: TRBD1
j_gene: TRBJ2-3

CDR3aa: CASSLRFTYEQYF
CDR3nt: TGTGCCAGCAGCTTAAGGTTCACCTACGAGCAGTACTTC
v_gene: TRBV7-2
abundance: .
d_gene: .
j_gene: TRBJ2-7

CDR3aa: CAWSVMTANQPQHF
CDR3nt: TGTGCCTGGAGTGTAATGACGGCTAATCAGCCCCAGCATTTT
v_gene: TRBV30
abundance: few
d_gene: .
j_gene: TRBJ1-5

CDR3aa: CATPAGEPHEQYF
CDR3nt: TGTGCCACGCCCGCAGGGGAGCCCCACGAGCAGTACTTC
v_gene: TRBV5-4
abundance: .
d_gene: .
j_gene: TRBJ2-7

CDR3aa: CASSIYETGSSPFEAFF
CDR3nt: TGTGCCAGTAGTATATACGAGACAGGGTCTTCCCCTTTCGAAGCTTTCTTT
v_gene: TRBV19
abundance: .
d_gene: TRBD1
j_gene: TRBJ1-1

CDR3aa: CASSHSRDNEKLFF
CDR3nt: TGTGCCAGCAGCCACTCCCGGGACAATGAAAAACTGTTTTTT
v_gene: TRBV7-2
abundance: .
d_gene: .
j_gene: TRBJ1-4

CDR3aa: CASPMTEGNTIYF
CDR3nt: TGTGCCAGCCCGATGACAGAAGGAAACACCATATATTTT
v_gene: TRBV6-1
abundance: .
d_gene: .
j_gene: TRBJ1-3

CDR3aa: CASSLRRANYGYTF
CDR3nt: TGTGCCAGCAGCCTGCGAAGAGCTAACTATGGCTACACCTTC
v_gene: TRBV5-4
abundance: .
d_gene: .
j_gene: TRBJ1-2

CDR3aa: CASSGFLAGPYNEQFF
CDR3nt: TGTGCCAGCAGCGGATTTCTAGCGGGACCCTACAATGAGCAGTTCTTC
v_gene: TRBV9
abundance: .
d_gene: TRBD2
j_gene: TRBJ2-1

CDR3aa: CASSWGAGPSYEQYF
CDR3nt: TGCGCCAGCAGCTGGGGGGCGGGACCTTCCTACGAGCAGTACTTC
v_gene: TRBV5-1
abundance: few
d_gene: .
j_gene: TRBJ2-7

CDR3aa: CASSWGSSGELFF
CDR3nt: TGTGCCAGCAGCTGGGGCTCTTCCGGGGAGCTGTTTTTT
v_gene: TRBV11-1
abundance: .
d_gene: .
j_gene: TRBJ2-2

CDR3aa: CASSFRRHPNTEAFF
CDR3nt: TGCGCCAGCAGCTTCAGGAGACACCCGAACACTGAAGCTTTCTTT
v_gene: TRBV5-1
abundance: .
d_gene: .
j_gene: TRBJ1-1

CDR3aa: CASSESKGMATDTQYF
CDR3nt: TGCGCCAGCAGTGAGTCGAAGGGGATGGCCACAGATACGCAGTATTTT
v_gene: TRBV10-1
abundance: .
d_gene: .
j_gene: TRBJ2-3

CDR3aa: CASSEALPGRRNNQPQHF
CDR3nt: TGTGCCAGCAGTGAAGCGCTTCCAGGGAGAAGGAACAATCAGCCCCAGCATTTT
v_gene: TRBV6-1
abundance: .
d_gene: .
j_gene: TRBJ1-5

CDR3aa: CAWSGGLVYGYTF
CDR3nt: TGTGCCTGGAGTGGTGGGCTCGTCTATGGCTACACCTTC
v_gene: TRBV30
abundance: once
d_gene: .
j_gene: TRBJ1-2

CDR3aa: CASSHLLAGEETQYF
CDR3nt: TGTGCCAGCAGCCATTTGCTAGCGGGGGAGGAGACCCAGTACTTC
v_gene: TRBV14
abundance: .
d_gene: TRBD2
j_gene: TRBJ2-5

CDR3aa: CATSRVSGSDEQYF
CDR3nt: TGTGCCACCAGCAGAGTTAGCGGGAGCGACGAGCAGTACTTC
v_gene: TRBV15
abundance: .
d_gene: TRBD2
j_gene: TRBJ2-7

CDR3aa: CASTAWTGVTEAFF
CDR3nt: TGTGCCAGCACCGCGTGGACAGGGGTCACTGAAGCTTTCTTT
v_gene: TRBV2
abundance: .
d_gene: TRBD1
j_gene: TRBJ1-1

CDR3aa: CASSIGFYTEAFF
CDR3nt: TGTGCCAGTAGTATCGGCTTCTATACTGAAGCTTTCTTT
v_gene: TRBV19
abundance: .
d_gene: .
j_gene: TRBJ1-1

CDR3aa: CASSLAEPNTEAFF
CDR3nt: TGCGCCAGCAGCTTGGCGGAACCGAACACTGAAGCTTTCTTT
v_gene: TRBV5-1
abundance: .
d_gene: .
j_gene: TRBJ1-1

CDR3aa: CASGLGRPKATNEKLFF
CDR3nt: TGTGCTAGTGGTTTGGGACGTCCGAAGGCAACTAATGAAAAACTGTTTTTT
v_gene: TRBV12-5
abundance: .
d_gene: .
j_gene: TRBJ1-4

CDR3aa: CASRPLAGIETQYF
CDR3nt: TGTGCCAGCAGGCCCCTAGCGGGAATAGAGACCCAGTACTTC
v_gene: TRBV6-5
abundance: .
d_gene: TRBD2
j_gene: TRBJ2-5

CDR3aa: CASSSKGPDTDTQYF
CDR3nt: TGTGCCAGCAGCTCCAAAGGACCAGATACAGATACGCAGTATTTT
v_gene: TRBV7-9
abundance: .
d_gene: .
j_gene: TRBJ2-3

CDR3aa: CASSALRTGGHEAFF
CDR3nt: TGTGCCAGCAGCGCGCTGAGGACAGGGGGACATGAAGCTTTCTTT
v_gene: TRBV9
abundance: .
d_gene: TRBD1
j_gene: TRBJ1-1

CDR3aa: CASSSSTGQPQHF
CDR3nt: TGCGCCAGCAGCTCGTCCACTGGTCAGCCCCAGCATTTT
v_gene: TRBV5-1
abundance: .
d_gene: .
j_gene: TRBJ1-5

CDR3aa: CASSLMPSGTYEQYF
CDR3nt: TGTGCCAGCAGCTTAATGCCTAGCGGGACCTACGAGCAGTACTTC
v_gene: TRBV7-2
abundance: .
d_gene: TRBD2
j_gene: TRBJ2-7

CDR3aa: CASSLEPRAARTGELFF
CDR3nt: TGTGCCAGCAGCTTAGAACCCCGGGCAGCCAGGACCGGGGAGCTGTTTTTT
v_gene: TRBV7-7
abundance: .
d_gene: .
j_gene: TRBJ2-2

CDR3aa: CASSLSNYGYTF
CDR3nt: TGTGCCAGCAGCTTGTCTAACTATGGCTACACCTTC
v_gene: TRBV11-2
abundance: .
d_gene: .
j_gene: TRBJ1-2

CDR3aa: CASRERGGSQPQHF
CDR3nt: TGTGCCAGCAGGGAGAGGGGGGGATCTCAGCCCCAGCATTTT
v_gene: TRBV27
abundance: .
d_gene: .
j_gene: TRBJ1-5

CDR3aa: CATLERWGSNQPQHF
CDR3nt: TGTGCCACCCTAGAACGGTGGGGGAGCAATCAGCCCCAGCATTTT
v_gene: TRBV6-1
abundance: .
d_gene: .
j_gene: TRBJ1-5